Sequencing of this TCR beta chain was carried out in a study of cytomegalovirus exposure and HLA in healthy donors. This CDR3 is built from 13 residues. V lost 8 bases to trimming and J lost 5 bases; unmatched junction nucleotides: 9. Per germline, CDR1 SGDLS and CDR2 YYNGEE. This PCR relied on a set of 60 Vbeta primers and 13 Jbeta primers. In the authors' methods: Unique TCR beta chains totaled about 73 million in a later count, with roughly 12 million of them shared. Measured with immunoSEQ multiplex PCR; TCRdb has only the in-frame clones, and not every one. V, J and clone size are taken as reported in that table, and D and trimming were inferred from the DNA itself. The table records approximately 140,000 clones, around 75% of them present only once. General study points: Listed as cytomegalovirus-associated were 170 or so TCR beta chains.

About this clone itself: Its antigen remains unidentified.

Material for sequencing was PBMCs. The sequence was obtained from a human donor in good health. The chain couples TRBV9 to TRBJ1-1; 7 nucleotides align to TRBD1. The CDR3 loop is CASTPGQLTEAFF. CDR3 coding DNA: TGTGCCAGTACGCCGGGACAGTTGACTGAAGCTTTCTTT.